This T cell receptor (beta chain) was observed in a study of early T cells in non-severe SARS-CoV-2 infection. Study-level information: The chains were unpaired, and the sequenced material was bulk RNA from unsorted whole blood.

General study findings and limits: Lookups in VDJdb leaned toward anti-spike CD8 responses and missed private and CD4 specificities.

This clonotype appeared a few times. Its antigen is not identified. Trimming left V 3 bases short and J 3 bases short, with 12 bases between. The CDR3 loop spans 13 amino acids. Germline-derived CDR1 and CDR2 are SQVTM and ANQGSEA. Unique molecular identifiers were affixed to single, distinct cDNA molecules. TCRdb redid the calling of the 5' RACE reads with MiXCR, one entry per CDR3 protein. The sample contains some 26,000 distinct CDR3 sequences, roughly 4.8% of which appear only once. Sequencing was done on a sample of whole blood. The receptor was isolated from an adult who was a healthcare worker with PCR-confirmed SARS-CoV-2 infection or an uninfected control (not recorded which). The V call is TRBV29-1, the J call TRBJ2-7; D is unresolved. CDR3 sequence reads: CSVERLESYEQYF. CDR3 sequence (DNA): TGCAGCGTTGAGCGTCTAGAAAGCTACGAGCAGTACTTC.